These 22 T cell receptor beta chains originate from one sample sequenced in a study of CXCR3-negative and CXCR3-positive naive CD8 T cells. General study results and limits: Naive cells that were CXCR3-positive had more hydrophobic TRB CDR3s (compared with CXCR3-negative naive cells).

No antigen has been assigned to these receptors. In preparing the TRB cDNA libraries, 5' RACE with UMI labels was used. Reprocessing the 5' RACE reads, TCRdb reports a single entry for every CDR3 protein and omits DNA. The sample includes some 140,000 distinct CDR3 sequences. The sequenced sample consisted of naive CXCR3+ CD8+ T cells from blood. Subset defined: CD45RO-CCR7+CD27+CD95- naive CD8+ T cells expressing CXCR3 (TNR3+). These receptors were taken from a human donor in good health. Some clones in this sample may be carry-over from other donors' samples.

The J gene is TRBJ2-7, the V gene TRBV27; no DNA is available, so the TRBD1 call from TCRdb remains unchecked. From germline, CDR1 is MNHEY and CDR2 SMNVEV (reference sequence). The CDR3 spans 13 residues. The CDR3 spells CASSLRGPYEQYF.

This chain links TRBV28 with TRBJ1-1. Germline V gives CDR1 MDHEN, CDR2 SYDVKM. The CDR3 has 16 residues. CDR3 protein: CASSFRLSGLNTEAFF. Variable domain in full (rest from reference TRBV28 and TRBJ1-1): DVKVTQSSRYLVKRTGEKVFLECVQDMDHENMFWYRQDPGLGLRLIYFSYDVKMKEKGDIPEGYSVSREKKERFSLILESASTNQTSMYLCASSFRLSGLNTEAFFGQGTRLTVV.

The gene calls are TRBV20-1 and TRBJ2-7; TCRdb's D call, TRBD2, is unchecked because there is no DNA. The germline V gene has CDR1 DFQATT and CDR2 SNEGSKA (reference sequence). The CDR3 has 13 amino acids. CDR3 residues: CSARSPETYEQYF.

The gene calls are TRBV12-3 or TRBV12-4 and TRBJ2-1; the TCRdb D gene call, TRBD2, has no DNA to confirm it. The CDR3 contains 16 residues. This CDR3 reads CASSTLRLALYNEQFF.

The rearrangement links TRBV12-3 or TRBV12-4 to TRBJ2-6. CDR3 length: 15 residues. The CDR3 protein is CASSFENSGANVLTF.

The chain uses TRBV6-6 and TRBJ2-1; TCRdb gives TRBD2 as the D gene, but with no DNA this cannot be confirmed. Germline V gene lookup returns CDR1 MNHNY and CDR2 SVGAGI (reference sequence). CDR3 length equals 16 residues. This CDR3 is CASSSSGGAFDNEQFF.

The CDR3 protein is CSVEGVLRTGGSYEQYF. The V gene is TRBV29-1, the J gene TRBJ2-7; the D gene TCRdb calls, TRBD2, cannot be checked with no DNA. Germline V gene data show CDR1 as SQVTM and CDR2 as ANQGSEA. The CDR3 is 17 residues long.

CDR3 amino acids: CASSLGFRAPDNEQFF. This chain joins TRBV5-5 and TRBJ2-1. The CDR3 has 16 residues. From germline, CDR1 is SGHKS and CDR2 YYEKEE (reference sequence).

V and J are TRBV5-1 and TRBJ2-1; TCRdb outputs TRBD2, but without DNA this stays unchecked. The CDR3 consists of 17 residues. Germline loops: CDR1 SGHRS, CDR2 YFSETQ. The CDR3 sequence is CASSLGLLAGKGNEQFF. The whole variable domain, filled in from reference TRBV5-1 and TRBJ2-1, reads KAGVTQTPRYLIKTRGQQVTLSCSPISGHRSVSWYQQTPGQGLQFLFEYFSETQRNKGNFPGRFSGRQFSNSRSEMNVSTLELGDSALYLCASSLGLLAGKGNEQFFGPGTRLTVL.

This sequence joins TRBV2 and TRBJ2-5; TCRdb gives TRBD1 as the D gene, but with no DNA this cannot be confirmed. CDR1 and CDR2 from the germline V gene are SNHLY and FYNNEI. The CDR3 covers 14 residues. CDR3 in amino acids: CASSEDDRLEAQYF.

CDR3 sequence: CSVRTANWYEQYF. The genes are TRBV29-1 and TRBJ2-7. The length of the CDR3 is 13 residues. Germline lookup yields CDR1 SQVTM and CDR2 ANQGSEA.

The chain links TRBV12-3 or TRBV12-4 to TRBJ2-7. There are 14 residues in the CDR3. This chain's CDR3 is CASSFLDKSYEQYF.

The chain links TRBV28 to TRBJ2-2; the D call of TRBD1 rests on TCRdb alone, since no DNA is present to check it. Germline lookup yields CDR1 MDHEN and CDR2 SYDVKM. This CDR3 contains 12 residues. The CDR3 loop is CASSWGDGELFF.

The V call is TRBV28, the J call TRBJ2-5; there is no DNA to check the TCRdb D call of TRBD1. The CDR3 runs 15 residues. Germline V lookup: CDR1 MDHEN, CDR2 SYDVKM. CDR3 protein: CASSFRWTTQETQYF.

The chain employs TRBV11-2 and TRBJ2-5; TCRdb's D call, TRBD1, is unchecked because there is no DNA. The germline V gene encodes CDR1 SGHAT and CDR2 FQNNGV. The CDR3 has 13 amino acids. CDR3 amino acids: CASSSGGAETQYF.

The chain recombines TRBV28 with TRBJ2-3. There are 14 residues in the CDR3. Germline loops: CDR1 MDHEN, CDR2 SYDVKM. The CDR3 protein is CASSSRFPTDTQYF.

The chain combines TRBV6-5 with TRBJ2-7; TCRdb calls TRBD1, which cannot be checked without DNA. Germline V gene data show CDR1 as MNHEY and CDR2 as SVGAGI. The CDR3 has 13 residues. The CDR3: CASSLGQYYEQYF.

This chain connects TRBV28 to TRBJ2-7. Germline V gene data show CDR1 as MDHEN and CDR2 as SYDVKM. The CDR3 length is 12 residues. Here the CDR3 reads CASAASSYEQYF.

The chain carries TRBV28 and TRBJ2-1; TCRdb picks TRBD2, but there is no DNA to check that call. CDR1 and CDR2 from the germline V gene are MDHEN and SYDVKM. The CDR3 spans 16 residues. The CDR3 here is CASSLLAGGPYNEQFF. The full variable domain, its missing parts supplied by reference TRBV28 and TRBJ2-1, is DVKVTQSSRYLVKRTGEKVFLECVQDMDHENMFWYRQDPGLGLRLIYFSYDVKMKEKGDIPEGYSVSREKKERFSLILESASTNQTSMYLCASSLLAGGPYNEQFFGPGTRLTVL.

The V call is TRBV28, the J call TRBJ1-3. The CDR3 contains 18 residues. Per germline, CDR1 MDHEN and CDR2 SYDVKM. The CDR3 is CASSPEVGLKAYGNTVYF.

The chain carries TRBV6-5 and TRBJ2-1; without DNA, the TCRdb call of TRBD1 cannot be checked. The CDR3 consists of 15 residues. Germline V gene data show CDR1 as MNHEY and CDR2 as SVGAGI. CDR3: CASSKQGAGANEQFF.

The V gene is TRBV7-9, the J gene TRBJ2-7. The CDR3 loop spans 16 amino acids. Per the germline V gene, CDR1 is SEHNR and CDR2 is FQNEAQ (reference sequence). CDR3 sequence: CASSLAAGVFSTEQYF.